Below are 5 T cell receptor beta chains sequenced from a single sample in a study of cytomegalovirus exposure and HLA in healthy donors. Researchers ran the PCR with 60 Vbeta and 13 Jbeta primers. Clones were sequenced by immunoSEQ multiplex PCR, and TCRdb holds only the in-frame ones, with some missing. The repertoire holds roughly 150,000 clones, with approximately 81% as singletons. Sequencing was done on a sample of PBMCs. The receptor set was obtained from a female donor in good health and CMV-seronegative.

This chain links TRBV28 with TRBJ2-2, with 8 bases lining up with TRBD2. The ends lost 2 bases at V and 3 bases at J; junction bases unmatched: 17. The V gene's germline CDR1 is MDHEN and CDR2 SYDVKM. There are 20 residues in the CDR3. In nucleotides, the CDR3 is TGTGCCAGCAGTTTACCCCCTCGCGGGAGGCGGGAAGGGGACACCGGGGAGCTGTTTTTT. Translation: CASSLPPRGRREGDTGELFF.

J is TRBJ2-7 and V is TRBV6-5, with TRBD1 matching 8 bases. The length of the CDR3 is 14 residues. V was clipped by 7 bases and J by 6 bases; unmatched bases: 11. The germline CDR1 and CDR2 sequences are MNHEY and SVGAGI. The CDR3 spells CASKKGTGVREQYF. Here the CDR3 DNA reads TGTGCCAGCAAAAAGGGGACAGGCGTCCGCGAGCAGTACTTC.

This clone was seen more than once but under ten times. V and J are TRBV28 and TRBJ2-7, with 7 bases lining up with TRBD1. Trimming took 5 bases from V and 4 from J; bases not matched to a gene: 11. CDR1 and CDR2 from the germline V gene are MDHEN and SYDVKM. The length of the CDR3 is 15 residues. The CDR3 nucleotides are TGTGCCAGCAGTGCACCGGGACAGATCGTATACGAGCAGTACTTC. Translating it yields CASSAPGQIVYEQYF.

This rearrangement joins TRBV15 to TRBJ1-6; no firm D call. This CDR3 comprises 14 residues. With 0 bases removed from V and 4 bases from J, the gap between germline ends came to 4 bases. Per germline, CDR1 LNHNV and CDR2 YYDKDF (reference sequence). The CDR3, as DNA: TGTGCCACCAGCAGAGATCCTTATAATTCACCCCTCCACTTT. It yields the protein CATSRDPYNSPLHF.

CDR3: CASSPDRGRAGELFF. The CDR3 bases are TGTGCCAGCAGCCCAGACAGGGGGAGGGCCGGGGAGCTGTTTTTT. The chain is built from TRBV7-3 and TRBJ2-2, with 9 bases lining up with TRBD1. The CDR3 sequence is 15 residues long. Germline CDR1 is SGHTA and CDR2 is FQGTGA. The trim removed 5 bases at V and 6 bases at J, leaving 7 bases unmatched.